This TCR beta chain was sequenced during a study of T-cell reconstitution after alpha-beta-depleted transplantation in children. The study, taken as a whole, reports: Certain patients had high TCRbeta diversity at day 60, and it came from recipient T cells and thymic progenitors that survived.

This clonotype was counted only a few times. Its specificity is unknown. Unique molecular identifiers featured in how the TCRbeta library was prepared. TCRdb used MiXCR to reprocess the PCR reads, holding one entry per CDR3 protein. The sample consists of some 840,000 distinct CDR3 sequences, about 15% of them appearing once. The source material was PBMCs, mostly from graft donor cells, sampled 360 days after TCRalphabeta/CD19-depleted stem cell transplant. The TCR was taken from a male patient between 5 and 17 years old who had a stem cell transplant for acute lymphoblastic leukemia, so the T cells may come from the graft donor.

CDR3 DNA sequence: TGCGCCAGCAGGCCGACTAGCGGGCACAATGAGCAGTTCTTC. This sequence encodes CASRPTSGHNEQFF. The chain employs TRBV4-1 and TRBJ2-1; 10 bases are shared with TRBD2. CDR1 and CDR2 from the germline V gene are MGHRA and YSYEKL. The CDR3 extends over 14 amino acids. The V segment lost 6 bases and the J segment 5 bases; nucleotides outside the gene matches: 4.